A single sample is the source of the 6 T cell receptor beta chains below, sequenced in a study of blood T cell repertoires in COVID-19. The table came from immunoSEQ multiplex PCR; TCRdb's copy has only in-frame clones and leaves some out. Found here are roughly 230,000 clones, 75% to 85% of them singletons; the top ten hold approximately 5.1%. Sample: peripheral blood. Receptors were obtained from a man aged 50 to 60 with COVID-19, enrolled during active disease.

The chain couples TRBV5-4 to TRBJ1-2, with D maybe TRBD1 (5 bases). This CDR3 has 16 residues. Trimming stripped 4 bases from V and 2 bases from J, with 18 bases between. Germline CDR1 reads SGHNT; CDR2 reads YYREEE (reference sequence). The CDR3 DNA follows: TGTGCCAGCAGCCCGGGGAGCGGGGCCCCCAACTATGGCTACACCTTC. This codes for CASSPGSGAPNYGYTF.

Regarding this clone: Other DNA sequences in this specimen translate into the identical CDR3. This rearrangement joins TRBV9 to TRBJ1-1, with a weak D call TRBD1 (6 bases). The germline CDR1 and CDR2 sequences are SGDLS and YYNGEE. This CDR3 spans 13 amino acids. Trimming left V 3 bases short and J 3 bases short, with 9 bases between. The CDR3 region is CASSARQDTEAFF. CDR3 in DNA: TGTGCCAGCAGCGCAAGACAGGACACTGAAGCTTTCTTT. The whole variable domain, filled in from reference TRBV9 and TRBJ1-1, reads DSGVTQTPKHLITATGQRVTLRCSPRSGDLSVYWYQQSLDQGLQFLIQYYNGEERAKGNILERFSAQQFPDLHSELNLSSLELGDSALYFCASSARQDTEAFFGQGTRLTVV.

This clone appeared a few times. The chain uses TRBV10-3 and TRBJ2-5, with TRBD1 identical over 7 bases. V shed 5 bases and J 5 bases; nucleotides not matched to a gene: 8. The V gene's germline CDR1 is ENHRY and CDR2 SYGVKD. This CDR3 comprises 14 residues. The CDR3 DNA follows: TGTGCCATCAGTATGACAGGGCTGATGGAGACCCAGTACTTC. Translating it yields CAISMTGLMETQYF.

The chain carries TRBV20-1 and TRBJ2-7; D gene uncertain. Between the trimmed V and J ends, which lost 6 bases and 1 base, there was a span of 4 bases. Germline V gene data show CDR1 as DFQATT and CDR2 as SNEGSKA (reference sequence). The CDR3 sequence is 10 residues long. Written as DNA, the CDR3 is TGCAGTGCCCTGTCCTACGAGCAGTACTTC. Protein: CSALSYEQYF.

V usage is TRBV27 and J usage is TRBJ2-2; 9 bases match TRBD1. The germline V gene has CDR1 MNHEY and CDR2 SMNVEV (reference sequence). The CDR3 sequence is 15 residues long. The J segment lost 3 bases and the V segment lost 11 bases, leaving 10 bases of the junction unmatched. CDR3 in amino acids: CALTPRDRDTGELFF. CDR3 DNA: TGTGCCTTAACCCCCCGGGACAGGGACACCGGGGAGCTGTTTTTT.

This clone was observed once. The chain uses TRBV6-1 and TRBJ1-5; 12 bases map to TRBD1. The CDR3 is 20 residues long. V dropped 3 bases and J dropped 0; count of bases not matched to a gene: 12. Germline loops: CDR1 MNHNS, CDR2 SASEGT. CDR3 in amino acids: CASSDPGTGGYLYSNQPQHF. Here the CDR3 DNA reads TGTGCCAGCAGTGACCCGGGGACAGGGGGCTATCTTTATAGCAATCAGCCCCAGCATTTT.